The next 9 T cell receptor beta chains were all read from a single sample in a study of metastatic and nonmetastatic thyroid tumors. MiXCR re-clonotyped the PCR reads for TCRdb. In the table there are 84,000 or so clones, around 9.1% of which are singletons. No treatment of any kind had been given to any patient before thyroid surgery. Sequences were obtained from blood. These receptors were collected from a female donor with papillary thyroid cancer or a benign thyroid nodule (not recorded which). Some clones in this sample may be carry-over from other donors' samples.

This clone was counted at least ten times. The chain carries TRBV5-8 and TRBJ2-2, with D possibly being TRBD1 (5 bases). V was trimmed by 0 bases and J by 7 bases, leaving 10 bases between them. Per the germline V gene, CDR1 is SGHTS and CDR2 is YDEGEE. This CDR3 is 14 amino acids long. For the CDR3, the DNA is TGTGCCAGCAGCTTGGAAGGGGCGGTCGGGGAGCTGTTTTTT. Translating it yields CASSLEGAVGELFF.

This clone has ten or more counts. This chain joins TRBV7-9 and TRBJ2-5; D is perhaps TRBD2 (5 bases). Germline V gene sequence: CDR1 SEHNR, CDR2 FQNEAQ (reference sequence). The CDR3 totals 17 residues. Trimming took off 5 bases at V and 1 base at J, with 20 bases between the two ends. This CDR3 is CASSPNRPGLGQETQYF. The CDR3, as DNA: TGTGCCAGCAGCCCCAACCGTCCGGGATTAGGCCAAGAGACCCAGTACTTC.

This clone showed up many times. V usage is TRBV6-1 and J usage is TRBJ1-3; D gene uncertain. The CDR3 has 16 amino acids. Between the trimmed V and J ends, which lost 2 bases and 0 bases, there was a span of 11 bases. Germline CDR1 reads MNHNS; CDR2 reads SASEGT. The CDR3 is CASSESPMSSGNTIYF. The CDR3 region has the DNA TGTGCCAGCAGTGAAAGCCCTATGAGCTCTGGAAACACCATATATTTT.

This clone has just a few counts. This could be a read error, since a much larger clone is one nucleotide away. CDR3 loop: CAISDADKQYF. The CDR3 DNA reads TGTGCCATCAGTGATGCAGATAAGCAGTATTTT. The chain combines TRBV10-3 with TRBJ2-3, with D unresolved. The CDR3 extends over 11 amino acids. From germline, CDR1 is ENHRY and CDR2 SYGVKD.

The chain combines TRBV6-6 with TRBJ1-2, with D possibly matching TRBD1 (5 bases). This CDR3 region has 16 residues. Looked up from germline, CDR1 is MNHNY and CDR2 is SVGAGI (reference sequence). V lost 0 bases and J lost 4, with 15 bases in between. The CDR3 bases are TGTGCCAGCAGTTACTCCTCGGACCCCGGGGCCTATGGCTACACCTTC. As protein: CASSYSSDPGAYGYTF.

This clone was detected ten times or more. The gene calls are TRBV7-3 and TRBJ2-6; D unresolved. Trimming removed 5 bases from V and 1 base from J, with 3 bases in between. This CDR3 has 13 residues. CDR1 and CDR2 (germline): SGHTA, FQGTGA. CDR3 in amino acids: CASSESGANVLTF. The CDR3 nucleotides read TGTGCCAGCAGCGAGTCTGGGGCCAACGTCCTGACTTTC.

Regarding this clone: Germline is not matched at one junction end, which may reflect a read error. The chain carries TRBV6-1 and TRBJ1-5; TRBD1 aligns across 7 bases. Germline lookup yields CDR1 MNHNS and CDR2 SASEGT. This CDR3 has 15 amino acids. Here the CDR3 reads CASSEENRGGQPKHF. CDR3 DNA: TGTGCCAGCAGTGAAGAAAACAGGGGTGGACAGCCCAAGCATTTT.

This clone has ten or more counts. This sequence joins TRBV12-3 or TRBV12-4 and TRBJ2-2; 8 nucleotides match TRBD2. Trimming took 8 bases from V and 4 from J; bases not matched to a gene: 6. The CDR3 consists of 14 residues. CDR3: CASRAGALTGELFF. The CDR3 coding sequence is TGTGCCAGCCGAGCGGGGGCCCTCACCGGGGAGCTGTTTTTT.

Ten or more counts support this clone. V and J are TRBV6-1 and TRBJ2-3, with 14 bases fitting TRBD2. CDR1 MNHNS and CDR2 SASEGT come from the germline V gene. V lost 0 bases and J lost 4; bases outside the gene matches: 6. The CDR3 has 18 amino acids. The CDR3 spells CASSEARLAGGNADTQYF. Written as DNA, the CDR3 is TGTGCCAGCAGTGAAGCCCGACTAGCGGGGGGGAATGCAGATACGCAGTATTTT.